Here is one T cell receptor (beta chain) with its context. The germline V gene encodes CDR1 MNHEY and CDR2 SMNVEV (reference sequence). The CDR3 has 14 residues. The ends were cut back, 2 bases at V and 4 bases at J, with 9 bases in the middle. Here immunoSEQ multiplex PCR was the method, and the copy in TCRdb shows in-frame clones only, minus some. The table includes some 170,000 clones, roughly nine tenths detected once. The data were obtained in a study of T cell responses to AZD1222 COVID-19 vaccine. This clonotype was sampled from an adult who received the AZD1222 COVID-19 vaccine. V and J are TRBV27 and TRBJ1-5; TRBD1 is a possible D gene (5 bases). Material: peripheral blood, obtained 28 days after the second AZD1222 dose. For the CDR3, the DNA is TGTGCCAGCAGTTTACCAGGGCCAAATCAGCCCCAGCATTTT. It codes for CASSLPGPNQPQHF.